The 27 T cell receptor beta chains listed next were all sequenced from one sample in a study of T-cell reconstitution after alpha-beta-depleted transplantation in children. For TCRbeta, the library was prepared with unique molecular identifiers. TCRdb re-derived calls from the PCR reads in MiXCR, one entry per CDR3 protein. The table lists some 440,000 distinct CDR3 sequences, roughly 15% of them singletons. The input for sequencing was PBMCs, mostly from graft donor cells, taken 360 days after TCRalphabeta/CD19-depleted stem cell transplant. The receptors stem from a boy in the first two years of life who had a stem cell transplant for Wiskott-Aldrich syndrome, so the T cells may come from the graft donor.

This clonotype was counted a few times. This chain joins TRBV28 and TRBJ2-1; 14 bases match TRBD2. The trim removed 3 bases at V and 9 bases at J, leaving 7 bases unmatched. Germline V lookup: CDR1 MDHEN, CDR2 SYDVKM. The length of the CDR3 is 16 residues. CDR3 amino acids: CASSLPGTSGSPEQFF. CDR3 coding DNA: TGTGCCAGCAGTTTGCCCGGGACTAGCGGGAGTCCTGAGCAGTTCTTC.

The gene calls are TRBV2 and TRBJ2-1, with 9 bases identical to TRBD1. Losses at the gene ends were 8 bases for V and 4 bases for J; bases not matched to a gene: 9. CDR1 is SNHLY and CDR2 is FYNNEI in the germline V gene. The CDR3 is made up of 15 amino acids. CDR3 sequence (DNA): TGTGCCAGCTCCCCTCTGGGGACAGGGTACAATGAGCAGTTCTTC. Protein: CASSPLGTGYNEQFF.

This clonotype turned up a few times. The chain combines TRBV7-6 with TRBJ2-7; no definite D call. CDR3 length equals 14 residues. V lost 1 base, J lost 2 bases, and 9 bases lay in between. Germline assignment: CDR1 SGHVS and CDR2 FNYEAQ. The CDR3: CASSLDPGTYEQYF. Here the CDR3 DNA reads TGTGCCAGCAGCTTAGACCCAGGTACCTACGAGCAGTACTTC.

This chain connects TRBV3-1 to TRBJ2-7; 15 positions agree with TRBD2. Germline CDR1 reads LGHDT; CDR2 reads YNNKEL (reference sequence). The CDR3 is 16 residues long. The J segment lost 7 bases and the V segment lost 1 base, leaving 5 bases of the junction unmatched. CDR3 in DNA: TGTGCCAGCAGCCAAGGGACTAGCGGGAGGGCGAGAGAGCAGTACTTC. This sequence encodes CASSQGTSGRAREQYF.

The V gene is TRBV29-1, the J gene TRBJ2-5; possible D gene TRBD1, 5 bases. Trimming cost V 4 bases and J 1 base, with 10 bases left between them. This CDR3 is built from 13 residues. Germline V gene data show CDR1 as SQVTM and CDR2 as ANQGSEA. CDR3 in DNA: TGCAGCGTTGGGGGCAGAGTCCAAGAGACCCAGTACTTC. It codes for CSVGGRVQETQYF.

The chain carries TRBV15 and TRBJ2-1; 8 nucleotides agree with TRBD1. This CDR3 is 15 amino acids long. V was pared by 0 bases and J by 14 bases, with 12 bases of the junction left unmatched. CDR1 LNHNV and CDR2 YYDKDF come from the germline V gene (reference sequence). Here the CDR3 DNA reads TGTGCCACCAGCAGAGATCTAGGGGAGGACAGGGCCAAGTTCTTC. Amino acids: CATSRDLGEDRAKFF.

The chain links TRBV10-3 to TRBJ1-6, with D uncertain. V lost 0 bases, J lost 8 bases, and 11 bases lay in between. The CDR3 totals 15 residues. Per germline, CDR1 ENHRY and CDR2 SYGVKD. CDR3 amino acids: CAISESSESHSPLHF. DNA for the CDR3: TGTGCCATCAGTGAGTCCTCTGAATCCCATTCACCCCTCCACTTT.

This clonotype was seen a few times. The J gene is TRBJ2-2, the V gene TRBV12-3 or TRBV12-4; 12 bases fit TRBD2. Germline trimming cut 2 bases from V and 9 bases from J; bases unmatched to any gene: 13. This CDR3 is built from 18 residues. The DNA for the CDR3 is TGTGCCAGCAGTTTATCTAGCGGGGGGGCCACGAGTCGCCGGGAGCTGTTTTTT. Translation: CASSLSSGGATSRRELFF.

This clonotype has only a few counts. The rearrangement links TRBV6-2 or TRBV6-3 to TRBJ2-1; TRBD1 or TRBD2 may be the D gene (6 bases each). The V end lost 7 bases, the J end lost 5 bases, and 24 bases lay between the germline ends. There are 17 residues in the CDR3. Germline V gene data show CDR1 as MNHEY and CDR2 as SVGEGT. DNA of the CDR3: TGTGCCAGCATTGGGGCGAATAGGGGGGAGCGGAACAATGAGCAGTTCTTC. This translates into CASIGANRGERNNEQFF.

This chain connects TRBV15 to TRBJ2-3; the match to TRBD2 covers 12 bases. The CDR3 is 17 amino acids. V was pared by 2 bases and J by 1 base, with 4 bases of the junction left unmatched. Germline V CDR1 and CDR2: LNHNV, YYDKDF (reference sequence). CDR3 coding DNA: TGTGCCACCAGCAGACACCGGACTAGCGGGGGCACAGATACGCAGTATTTT. It encodes CATSRHRTSGGTDTQYF.

CDR3 sequence: CSASGRNTQYF. CDR3 coding DNA: TGCAGTGCTAGTGGACGAAATACGCAGTATTTT. The V gene is TRBV20-1, the J gene TRBJ2-3, with unresolved D. The V gene's germline CDR1 is DFQATT and CDR2 SNEGSKA (reference sequence). The ends were cut back, 3 bases at V and 7 bases at J, with 8 bases in the middle. The CDR3 runs 11 residues.

This clonotype was observed a handful of times. The chain uses TRBV5-5 and TRBJ2-2, with 8 bases aligning to TRBD1. There are 15 residues in the CDR3. Per the germline V gene, CDR1 is SGHKS and CDR2 is YYEKEE (reference sequence). Germline trimming cut 4 bases from V and 1 base from J; bases unmatched to any gene: 3. The CDR3 here is CASSLGTGNTGELFF. Here the CDR3 DNA reads TGTGCCAGCAGCCTGGGGACAGGGAACACCGGGGAGCTGTTTTTT.

This clonotype was seen only a few times. V is TRBV6-5 and J is TRBJ2-7; D is unclear. This CDR3 has 16 amino acids. The germline gives CDR1 MNHEY, CDR2 SVGAGI. V was clipped by 0 bases and J by 9 bases, with 21 bases between them. In DNA form, the CDR3 reads TGTGCCAGCAGTTACTCATGGTCCCAAGTTCGACGGGCGCAGTACTTC. Translated, it gives CASSYSWSQVRRAQYF.

This sequence joins TRBV20-1 and TRBJ2-1; D possibly corresponds to TRBD2 (5 bases). Germline V CDR1 and CDR2: DFQATT, SNEGSKA (reference sequence). Trimming took 2 bases from V and 0 from J, leaving 14 bases between them. The CDR3 has 16 amino acids. CDR3 region: CSARTARGSSYNEQFF. DNA for the CDR3: TGCAGTGCTAGAACTGCTAGAGGGAGCTCCTACAATGAGCAGTTCTTC.

This clonotype was seen a handful of times. V gene TRBV7-9 combines with J gene TRBJ2-7; 10 nucleotides agree with TRBD2. CDR1 SEHNR and CDR2 FQNEAQ come from the germline V gene (reference sequence). The junction had 8 bases not matched to a gene; V was cut back by 5 bases and J by 4 bases. The length of the CDR3 is 15 residues. The CDR3 loop is CASSRTSGKGYEQYF. The CDR3 DNA sequence: TGTGCCAGCAGCCGAACTAGCGGGAAAGGGTACGAGCAGTACTTC.

This sequence joins TRBV9 and TRBJ1-3; no definite D call. Deletions cut 1 base from V and 0 bases from J, with 5 bases between. This CDR3 spans 14 amino acids. Germline V gene data show CDR1 as SGDLS and CDR2 as YYNGEE. CDR3 DNA: TGTGCCAGCAGCGTATCAGGCTCTGGAAACACCATATATTTT. Protein sequence: CASSVSGSGNTIYF.

The chain has TRBV6-5 and TRBJ1-2; D is unresolved. The CDR3 is 16 residues long. Germline values: CDR1 MNHEY, CDR2 SVGAGI. V gave up 2 bases and J gave up 2 bases, with 15 bases separating them. The CDR3 region is CASSYIRKQFNYGYTF. The CDR3 DNA is TGTGCCAGCAGTTACATACGGAAGCAGTTCAACTATGGCTACACCTTC.

The table lists this clonotype with a few counts. V is TRBV12-3 or TRBV12-4 and J is TRBJ2-5; 7 bases line up with TRBD1. V trimming: 6 bases; J trimming: 9 bases; junction bases outside the gene matches: 13. This CDR3 region has 14 residues. The CDR3 coding sequence is TGTGCCAGCAGCCGATACAGGGGCGCTAAGGCCCAGTACTTC. Translated, it gives CASSRYRGAKAQYF.

A few counts support this clonotype. V and J are TRBV11-2 and TRBJ1-1; tentatively, D is TRBD1 (6 bases). Between the trimmed V and J ends, which lost 7 bases and 8 bases, there was a span of 17 bases. Per germline, CDR1 SGHAT and CDR2 FQNNGV. The CDR3 is made up of 13 amino acids. Here the CDR3 reads CASTPMTTGEAFF. CDR3 bases: TGTGCCAGCACCCCTATGACTACAGGGGAAGCTTTCTTT.

This clonotype was detected a few times. CDR3 in amino acids: CSVVGRGPGELFF. Written as DNA, the CDR3 is TGCAGCGTTGTGGGGCGCGGGCCCGGGGAGCTGTTTTTT. This rearrangement joins TRBV29-1 to TRBJ2-2, with D tentatively TRBD1 or TRBD2 (5 bases each). Germline-derived CDR1 and CDR2 are SQVTM and ANQGSEA. V shed 4 bases and J shed 6 bases, with 12 bases lying between them. This CDR3 has 13 amino acids.

This clonotype has just a few counts. The CDR3 spells CASSRLAGPPNNEQFF. In DNA form, the CDR3 reads TGTGCCAGCAGCCGACTAGCGGGACCGCCTAACAATGAGCAGTTCTTC. V is TRBV12-3 or TRBV12-4 and J is TRBJ2-1; 11 positions match TRBD2. CDR3 size: 16 residues. With V trimmed by 6 bases and J by 5 bases, 9 bases remained unmatched.

The chain has TRBV7-9 and TRBJ2-1; no firm D call. CDR1 is SEHNR, CDR2 FQNEAQ, per germline (reference sequence). CDR3 length: 12 amino acids. Between the trimmed V and J ends, which lost 1 base and 7 bases, there was a span of 5 bases. For the CDR3, the DNA is TGTGCCAGCAGCTTAGACAAAAATGAGCAGTTCTTC. Its protein is CASSLDKNEQFF.

V is TRBV5-1 and J is TRBJ2-7, with TRBD2 matching over 7 bases. This CDR3 has 14 residues. Trimming removed 4 bases from V and 2 bases from J; junction bases left unmatched: 6. Germline values: CDR1 SGHRS, CDR2 YFSETQ. The CDR3 DNA is TGCGCCAGCAGCCTGTATGGGAGGGCCTACGAGCAGTACTTC. It specifies CASSLYGRAYEQYF.

This clonotype was detected only a few times. This rearrangement joins TRBV5-1 to TRBJ1-2, with D tentatively TRBD1 (5 bases). The CDR3 totals 13 residues. CDR1 is SGHRS and CDR2 is YFSETQ in the germline V gene. Trimming cost V 2 bases and J 3 bases, with 8 bases left between them. The CDR3 sequence is CASSFSRDYGYTF. CDR3 sequence (DNA): TGCGCCAGCAGCTTCAGCAGGGACTATGGCTACACCTTC.

This clonotype was observed a handful of times. The chain has TRBV9 and TRBJ2-4; 8 bases line up with TRBD1. Germline V CDR1 and CDR2: SGDLS, YYNGEE. The ends lost 4 bases at V and 12 bases at J; junction bases unmatched: 21. The CDR3 is made up of 17 amino acids. CDR3 DNA sequence: TGTGCCAGCAGCCCCCAAAAGGACAGGGAATCAAAACAGGGTCAGTACTTC. This sequence encodes CASSPQKDRESKQGQYF.

The V and J genes are TRBV15 and TRBJ2-5, with a tentative D call TRBD2 (6 bases). This CDR3 comprises 15 residues. The germline CDR1 and CDR2 sequences are LNHNV and YYDKDF (reference sequence). The V and J ends lost 2 bases and 4 bases respectively, with 14 bases between them. CDR3 coding DNA: TGTGCCACCAGCAGATTGCGGGACTTCACAGAGACCCAGTACTTC. Its protein is CATSRLRDFTETQYF.

The gene calls are TRBV7-9 and TRBJ2-1; TRBD2 matches at 7 bases. CDR1 and CDR2 (germline): SEHNR, FQNEAQ (reference sequence). V lost 5 bases, J lost 3 bases, and 7 bases stayed unmatched. The CDR3 totals 15 residues. This CDR3 is CASSLSGRLYNEQFF. The CDR3 bases are TGTGCCAGCAGCCTTAGCGGGCGGCTCTACAATGAGCAGTTCTTC.